Reported below is one T cell receptor beta chain. Its binding antigen is unknown. This sample was taken from a study of T cells expressing NK-cell markers (dated by TCRdb to about 2020). Regarding the research as a whole: About eight donors provided sorted CD3+CD56+NKG2C+, CD3+CD56+NKG2C- and CD3+CD56-NKG2C+ T-cell subsets, whose TCR beta-chain repertoires were profiled. Illumina HiSeq 2000/2500, MiSeq or NextSeq was used to sequence libraries as 2 x 150 bp reads. The eight sequenced donors were randomly selected healthy volunteers, three men and five women. Seven of the eight sequenced donors were HCMV-seropositive and one was HCMV-seronegative.

Findings and caveats that apply to the study as a whole: In more than five donors, the dominant CD3+CD56+NKG2C+ clonotypes were found to rank among the top 10 CD8+ clonotypes and to make up 1.0-7.0% of CD8+ T cells. Whether the expanded NKG2C-expressing T cell clones were specific for HCMV antigens remained unclear. Those dominant clonotypes were again the most abundant among CD3+CD56-NKG2C+ cells in four donors, at roughly 28.3-65%.

To determine HCMV serostatus, a commercial ELISA kit was used to detect HCMV-specific IgG in serum. Peripheral blood mononuclear cells were isolated from blood by Ficoll density gradient centrifugation. The instrument given in TCRdb is Illumina HiSeq 2000. The TCR beta cDNA libraries were made using 5'RACE template switching, a step that added both a universal primer site and unique molecular identifiers. Synthesis of cDNA was primed from the TCR beta constant segment and was followed by two consecutive PCR amplification steps. Concerning the study's data processing: MIGEC handled demultiplexing of the reads and grouping by UMI, while MiTCR was used to assemble and quantify clonotypes. Only TCR cDNA sequences supported by at least two reads were kept to exclude erroneous sequences. The tcR package was used for downstream repertoire analysis, and clonotypes were matched across fractions by CDR3 nucleotide sequence plus V segment. Antigen specificity was annotated against VDJdb with VDJmatch, allowing one amino acid substitution in CDR3. Reprocessed by TCRdb, the reads give a single entry per CDR3 protein sequence, without DNA. Here the V and J calls rest on TCRdb's processing, not on the authors' analysis. The record for this sample contains roughly 2,000 distinct CDR3 sequences. 74% of the sample belongs to the ten largest clones.

Its CDR3 holds 15 amino acids, cysteine through phenylalanine. No DNA sequence is on record. According to the germline V gene (reference sequence), CDR1 reads SEHNR and CDR2 reads FQNEAQ. The V and J genes are TRBV7-9 and TRBJ2-5; lacking DNA, the TRBD1 call made by TCRdb goes unchecked. The receptor was derived from a woman younger than 35 in good health. Donor details come from another sample of the same person, matched by shared clones. What was sequenced was blood T cells: a sorted CD56 or NKG2C T cell subset, CD4+ or CD8+ T cells, or bulk PBMC T cells (not recorded which). The CDR3 region: CASSPPRSLQETQYF.